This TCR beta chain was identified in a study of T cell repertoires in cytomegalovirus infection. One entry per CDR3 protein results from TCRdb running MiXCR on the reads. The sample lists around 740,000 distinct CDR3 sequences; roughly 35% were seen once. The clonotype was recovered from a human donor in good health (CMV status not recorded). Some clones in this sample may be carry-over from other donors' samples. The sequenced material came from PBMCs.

Here the CDR3 DNA reads TGTGCCAGTAGTATAGAACCCAGGAAGACCCAGTACTTC. Protein sequence: CASSIEPRKTQYF. V and J are TRBV19 and TRBJ2-5; D gene unclear. The germline V and J ends were trimmed by 0 bases and 6 bases, with 8 bases remaining between them. The germline CDR1 and CDR2 sequences are LNHDA and SQIVND (reference sequence). This CDR3 region has 13 residues.